These T cell receptor beta chains were read from a single sample in a study of cytomegalovirus exposure and HLA in healthy donors. The table came from immunoSEQ multiplex PCR; TCRdb's copy has only in-frame clones and leaves some out. The sample shows 71,000 or so clones, approximately 94% of them seen only once. Sample: PBMCs. The receptors stem from a woman between 18 and 29 years old in good health and CMV-seropositive. Both conserved end residues are part of each CDR3. Clone size is given for some rows only: seen once, a few or many times, or a class if the clone is expanded.

CDR3 | J | size | length | V
CASSSLRNTGELFF | TRBJ2-2 | - | 14 | TRBV7-6
CAIRRGGGSYEQYF | TRBJ2-7 | - | 14 | TRBV7-2
CASSSGLNSNQPQHF | TRBJ1-5 | - | 15 | TRBV6-5
CASSSPLAETQYF | TRBJ2-3 | - | 13 | TRBV2
CATSSGLGGGPYEQYF | TRBJ2-7 | - | 16 | TRBV15
CASGDSVSYEQYF | TRBJ2-7 | - | 13 | TRBV9
CASSQGAGLNYGYTF | TRBJ1-2 | - | 15 | TRBV4-3
CASSSTGDSEQFF | TRBJ2-1 | once | 13 | TRBV7-3
CATSRDLQIHEQYF | TRBJ2-7 | - | 14 | TRBV15
CASSSIAGRTDTQYF | TRBJ2-3 | once | 15 | TRBV28
CASSIDLAGYNEQFF | TRBJ2-1 | - | 15 | TRBV19
CASSSGTGGWETQYF | TRBJ2-5 | - | 15 | TRBV7-9
CASIRQGGTEAFF | TRBJ1-1 | - | 13 | TRBV6-6
CASRVFRESPYNEQFF | TRBJ2-1 | - | 16 | TRBV27
CASSQDLTTGTSSYNEQFF | TRBJ2-1 | - | 19 | TRBV4-3
CASSEQVGYTF | TRBJ1-2 | - | 11 | TRBV28
CSVFGSFGEKLFF | TRBJ1-4 | once | 13 | TRBV29-1
CASSYGRGLDTDTQYF | TRBJ2-3 | - | 16 | TRBV6-6
CASSGWLAGDYSYNEQFF | TRBJ2-1 | - | 18 | TRBV6-1
CASSSGTFTDTQYF | TRBJ2-3 | - | 14 | TRBV5-1
CASRSGRGIYEQYF | TRBJ2-7 | - | 14 | TRBV5-6
CASSSNLERFYGYTF | TRBJ1-2 | - | 15 | TRBV28
CASSSTLLAREGSYNEQFF | TRBJ2-1 | - | 19 | TRBV28
CASSLSLEGPHEQYF | TRBJ2-7 | - | 15 | TRBV5-6
CASSSPPGQRNEQYF | TRBJ2-7 | - | 15 | TRBV28
CATSRGLVRTDTQYF | TRBJ2-3 | - | 15 | TRBV15
CASSSDTSSGANVLTF | TRBJ2-6 | - | 16 | TRBV7-9
CASSIMGQGAWNTEAFF | TRBJ1-1 | - | 17 | TRBV27
CASSYSKYPGYEQYF | TRBJ2-7 | - | 15 | TRBV6-5